This is a list of T cell receptor beta chains from one sample in a study of metastatic and nonmetastatic thyroid tumors. From the PCR reads, TCRdb re-called clones with MiXCR. The sample lists 30,000 to 45,000 clones; roughly 27% were seen once. Material for sequencing was blood. All receptors derive from a female donor with papillary thyroid cancer or a benign thyroid nodule (not recorded which). Some clones in this sample may be carry-over from other donors' samples. Both conserved end residues are part of each CDR3. D genes are given only for firm matches. Rows may omit the clone size; those that give it use once, few, many or a size class.

CDR3	DNA	J	size	length	D	V
CAISPSSSYNEQFF	TGTGCCATCAGCCCCTCTAGCTCCTACAATGAGCAGTTCTTC	TRBJ2-1	-	14	-	TRBV10-3
CASSFGQETQYF	TGTGCCAGCAGCTTTGGCCAAGAGACCCAGTACTTC	TRBJ2-5	many	12	-	TRBV7-2
CASSLRDRFRQETQYF	TGTGCCAGCAGTCTCAGGGACCGATTCCGACAAGAGACCCAGTACTTC	TRBJ2-5	many	16	-	TRBV27
CASSRVPMNQAKNIQYF	TGTGCCAGTAGCCGGGTACCGATGAACCAAGCCAAAAACATTCAGTACTTC	TRBJ2-4	many	17	-	TRBV19
CASSPRDRVATEAFF	TGTGCCAGCTCACCACGGGACAGGGTCGCGACTGAAGCTTTCTTT	TRBJ1-1	-	15	TRBD1	TRBV18
CASRSLRSSGNTIYF	TGTGCCAGCCGGTCCCTTCGAAGCTCTGGAAACACCATATATTTT	TRBJ1-3	many	15	-	TRBV19
CASSLAREGLATDTQYF	TGTGCCAGCAGCTTAGCTCGCGAGGGACTAGCTACAGATACGCAGTATTTT	TRBJ2-3	-	17	TRBD2	TRBV11-1
CSARAEAGFNHEQYF	TGCAGTGCTAGAGCTGAAGCGGGATTCAACCACGAGCAGTACTTC	TRBJ2-7	once	15	TRBD2	TRBV20-1
CASSPRQGRGEQYF	TGTGCCAGCAGCCCCCGACAGGGTCGGGGCGAGCAGTACTTC	TRBJ2-7	-	14	TRBD1	TRBV7-2
CASSRTGGFADTQYF	TGCGCCAGCAGCAGGACAGGGGGCTTCGCAGATACGCAGTATTTT	TRBJ2-3	many	15	TRBD1	TRBV5-1
CSARFPGKSGYGYTF	TGCAGTGCTAGATTCCCCGGGAAGTCGGGCTATGGCTACACCTTC	TRBJ1-2	-	15	-	TRBV20-1
CASSLETDSTEAFF	TGTGCCAGCAGTTTGGAGACAGATAGCACTGAAGCTTTCTTT	TRBJ1-1	many	14	-	TRBV12-3/TRBV12-4
CAWKDRAGWGTEAFF	TGTGCCTGGAAGGACAGGGCCGGGTGGGGCACTGAAGCTTTCTTT	TRBJ1-1	many	15	TRBD1	TRBV30
CASSSAWSSSNSPLHF	TGTGCCAGCAGTTCGGCATGGAGTTCTAGTAATTCACCCCTCCACTTT	TRBJ1-6	once	16	-	TRBV11-2
CASRAVASYNEQFF	TGTGCCAGCAGAGCGGTAGCCTCCTACAATGAGCAGTTCTTC	TRBJ2-1	few	14	-	TRBV6-1
CATQDAGRTTEAFF	TGTGCCACCCAGGACGCAGGGCGGACGACTGAAGCTTTCTTT	TRBJ1-1	many	14	-	TRBV19
CASIPGEMNTEAFF	TGTGCCAGCATCCCGGGAGAGATGAACACTGAAGCTTTCTTT	TRBJ1-1	many	14	-	TRBV7-9
CSAFRDRGHEQYF	TGCAGTGCATTTCGGGACAGGGGCCACGAGCAGTACTTC	TRBJ2-7	-	13	TRBD1	TRBV20-1
CASSPPGQNSPLHF	TGTGCCAGTAGTCCGCCGGGACAGAATTCACCCCTCCACTTT	TRBJ1-6	many	14	TRBD1	TRBV19